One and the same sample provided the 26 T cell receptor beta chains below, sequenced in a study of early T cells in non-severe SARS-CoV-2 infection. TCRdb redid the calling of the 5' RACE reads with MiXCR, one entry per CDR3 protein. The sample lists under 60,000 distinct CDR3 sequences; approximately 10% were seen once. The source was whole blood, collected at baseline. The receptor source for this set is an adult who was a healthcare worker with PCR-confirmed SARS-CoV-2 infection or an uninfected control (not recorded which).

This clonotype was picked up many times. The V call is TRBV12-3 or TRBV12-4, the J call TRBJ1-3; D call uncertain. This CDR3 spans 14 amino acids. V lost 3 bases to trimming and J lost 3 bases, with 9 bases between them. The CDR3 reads CASSFGSLGNTIYF. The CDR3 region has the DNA TGTGCCAGCAGTTTTGGGTCTCTTGGAAACACCATATATTTT.

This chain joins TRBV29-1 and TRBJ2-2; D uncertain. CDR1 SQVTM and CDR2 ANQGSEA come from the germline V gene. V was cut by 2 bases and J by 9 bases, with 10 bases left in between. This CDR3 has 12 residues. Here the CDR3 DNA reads TGCAGCGTTGAATTATTAGCTCGGGAGCTGTTTTTT. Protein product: CSVELLARELFF.

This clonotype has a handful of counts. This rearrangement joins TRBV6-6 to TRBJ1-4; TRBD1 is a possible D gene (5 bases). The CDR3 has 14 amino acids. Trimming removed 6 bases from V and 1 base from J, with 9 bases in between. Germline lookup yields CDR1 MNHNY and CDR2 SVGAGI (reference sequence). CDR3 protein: CASRRGGTNEKLFF. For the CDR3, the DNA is TGTGCCAGCAGGCGTGGGGGAACTAATGAAAAACTGTTTTTT.

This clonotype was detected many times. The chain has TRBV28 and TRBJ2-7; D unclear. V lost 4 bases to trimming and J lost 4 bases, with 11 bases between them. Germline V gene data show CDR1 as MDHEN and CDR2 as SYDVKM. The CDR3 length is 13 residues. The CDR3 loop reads CASSSHQLYEQYF. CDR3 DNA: TGTGCCAGCAGTTCCCACCAACTATACGAGCAGTACTTC.

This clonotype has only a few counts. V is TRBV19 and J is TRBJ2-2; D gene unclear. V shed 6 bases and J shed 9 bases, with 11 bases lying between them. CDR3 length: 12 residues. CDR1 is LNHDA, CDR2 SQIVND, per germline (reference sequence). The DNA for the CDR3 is TGTGCCAGTAGCGAGAGAAGGTGGGAGCTGTTTTTT. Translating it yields CASSERRWELFF. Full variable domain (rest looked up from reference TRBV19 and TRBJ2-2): DGGITQSPKYLFRKEGQNVTLSCEQNLNHDAMYWYRQDPGQGLRLIYYSQIVNDFQKGDIAEGYSVSREKKESFPLTVTSAQKNPTAFYLCASSERRWELFFGEGSRLTVL.

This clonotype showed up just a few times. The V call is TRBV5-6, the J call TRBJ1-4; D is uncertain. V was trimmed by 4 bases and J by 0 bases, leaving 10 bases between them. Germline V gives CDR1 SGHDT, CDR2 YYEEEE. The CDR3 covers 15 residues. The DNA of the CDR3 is TGTGCCAGCAGCGCTCCCACAACAACTAATGAAAAACTGTTTTTT. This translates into CASSAPTTTNEKLFF.

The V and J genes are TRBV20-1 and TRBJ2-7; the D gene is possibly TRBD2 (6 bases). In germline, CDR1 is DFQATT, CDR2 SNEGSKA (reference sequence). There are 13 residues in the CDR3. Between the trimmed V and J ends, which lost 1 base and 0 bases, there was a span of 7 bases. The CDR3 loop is CSARGGDSYEQYF. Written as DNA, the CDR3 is TGCAGTGCTAGAGGGGGGGACTCCTACGAGCAGTACTTC.

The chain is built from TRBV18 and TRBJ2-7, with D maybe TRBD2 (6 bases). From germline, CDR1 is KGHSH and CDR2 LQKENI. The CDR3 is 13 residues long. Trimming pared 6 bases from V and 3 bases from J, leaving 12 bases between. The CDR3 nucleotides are TGTGCCAGCTCTAGCCGGGAGAGCTACGAGCAGTACTTC. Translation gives CASSSRESYEQYF.

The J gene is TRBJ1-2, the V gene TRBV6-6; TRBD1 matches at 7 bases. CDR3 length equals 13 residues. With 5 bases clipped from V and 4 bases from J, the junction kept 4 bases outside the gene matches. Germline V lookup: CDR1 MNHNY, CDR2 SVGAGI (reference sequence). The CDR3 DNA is TGTGCCAGCAGTGTAACAGGGGTCTATGGCTACACCTTC. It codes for CASSVTGVYGYTF.

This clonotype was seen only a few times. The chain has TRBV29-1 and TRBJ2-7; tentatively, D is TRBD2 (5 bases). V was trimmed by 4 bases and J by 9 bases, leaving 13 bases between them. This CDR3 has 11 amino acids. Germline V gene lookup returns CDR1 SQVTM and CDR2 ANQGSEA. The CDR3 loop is CSVVSGSRQYF. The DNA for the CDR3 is TGCAGCGTTGTCTCGGGGTCTAGGCAGTACTTC.

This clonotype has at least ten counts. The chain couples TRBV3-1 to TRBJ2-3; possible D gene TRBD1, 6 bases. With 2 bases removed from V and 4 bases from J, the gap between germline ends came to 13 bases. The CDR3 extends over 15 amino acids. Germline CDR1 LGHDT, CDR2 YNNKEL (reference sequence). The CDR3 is CASSQNSGEPDTQYF. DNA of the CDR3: TGTGCCAGCAGCCAAAATTCAGGGGAACCAGATACGCAGTATTTT.

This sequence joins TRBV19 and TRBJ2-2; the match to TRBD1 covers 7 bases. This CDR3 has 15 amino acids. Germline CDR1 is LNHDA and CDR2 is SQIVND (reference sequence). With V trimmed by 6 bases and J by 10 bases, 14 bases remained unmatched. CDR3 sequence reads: CASSLDRAAVEELFF. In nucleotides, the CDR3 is TGTGCCAGTAGCCTTGACAGGGCAGCCGTGGAGGAGCTGTTTTTT.

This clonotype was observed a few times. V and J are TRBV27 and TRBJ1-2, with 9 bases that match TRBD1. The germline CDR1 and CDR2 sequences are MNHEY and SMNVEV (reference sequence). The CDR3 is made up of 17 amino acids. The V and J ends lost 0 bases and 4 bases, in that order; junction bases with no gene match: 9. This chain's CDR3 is CASSLSPGDRAFYGYTF. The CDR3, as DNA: TGTGCCAGCAGTTTATCGCCGGGGGACAGGGCATTCTATGGCTACACCTTC.

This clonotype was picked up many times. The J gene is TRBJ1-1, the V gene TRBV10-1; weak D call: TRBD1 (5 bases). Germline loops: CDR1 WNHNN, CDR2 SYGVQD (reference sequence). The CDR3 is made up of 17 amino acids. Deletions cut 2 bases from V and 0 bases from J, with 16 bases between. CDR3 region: CASSEQDGAPLNTEAFF. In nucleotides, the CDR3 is TGCGCCAGCAGTGAGCAAGACGGGGCTCCTTTGAACACTGAAGCTTTCTTT.

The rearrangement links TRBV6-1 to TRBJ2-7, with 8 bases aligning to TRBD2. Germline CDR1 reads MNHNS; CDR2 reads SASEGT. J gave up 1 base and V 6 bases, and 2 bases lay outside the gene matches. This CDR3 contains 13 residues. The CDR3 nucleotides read TGTGCCAGCAGGCCTAGCGGGTCCTACGAGCAGTACTTC. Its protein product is CASRPSGSYEQYF.

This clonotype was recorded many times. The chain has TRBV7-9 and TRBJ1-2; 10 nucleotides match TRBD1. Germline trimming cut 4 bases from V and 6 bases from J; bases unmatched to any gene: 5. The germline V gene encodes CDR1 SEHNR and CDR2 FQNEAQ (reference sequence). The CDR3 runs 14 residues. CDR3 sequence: CASSWIGTGDGYTF. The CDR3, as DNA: TGTGCCAGCAGCTGGATAGGGACAGGGGATGGCTACACCTTC.

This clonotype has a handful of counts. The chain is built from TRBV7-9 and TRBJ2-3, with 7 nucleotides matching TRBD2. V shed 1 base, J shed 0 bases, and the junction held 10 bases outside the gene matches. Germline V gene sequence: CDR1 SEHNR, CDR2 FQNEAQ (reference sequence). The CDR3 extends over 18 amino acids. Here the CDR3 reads CASSLGLAVVGSTDTQYF. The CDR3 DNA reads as TGTGCCAGCAGCTTAGGACTAGCAGTTGTCGGGAGCACAGATACGCAGTATTTT.

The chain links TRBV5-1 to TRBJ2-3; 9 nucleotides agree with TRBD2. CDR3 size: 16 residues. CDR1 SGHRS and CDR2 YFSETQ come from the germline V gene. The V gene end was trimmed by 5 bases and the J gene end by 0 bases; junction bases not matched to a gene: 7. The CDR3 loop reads CASSSRGTSSTDTQYF. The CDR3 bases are TGCGCCAGCAGTAGCCGTGGGACTAGCAGCACAGATACGCAGTATTTT.

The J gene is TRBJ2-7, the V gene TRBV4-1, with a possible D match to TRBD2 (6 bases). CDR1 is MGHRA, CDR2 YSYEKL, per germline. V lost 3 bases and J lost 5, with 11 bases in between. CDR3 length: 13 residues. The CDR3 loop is CASSHSPGDEQYF. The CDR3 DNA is TGCGCCAGCAGCCACTCCCCGGGGGACGAGCAGTACTTC.

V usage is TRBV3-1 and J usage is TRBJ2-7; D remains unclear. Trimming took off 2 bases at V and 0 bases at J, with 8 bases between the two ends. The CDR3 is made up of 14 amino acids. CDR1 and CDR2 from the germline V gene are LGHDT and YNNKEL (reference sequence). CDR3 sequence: CASSQSRSSYEQYF. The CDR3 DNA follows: TGTGCCAGCAGCCAATCGAGGAGCTCCTACGAGCAGTACTTC.

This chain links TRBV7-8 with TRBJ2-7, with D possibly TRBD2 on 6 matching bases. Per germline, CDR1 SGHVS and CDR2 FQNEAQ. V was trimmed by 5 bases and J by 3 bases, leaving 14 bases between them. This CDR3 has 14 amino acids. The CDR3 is CASSPGGQGYEQYF. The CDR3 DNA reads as TGTGCCAGCAGCCCAGGAGGGCAGGGCTACGAGCAGTACTTC.

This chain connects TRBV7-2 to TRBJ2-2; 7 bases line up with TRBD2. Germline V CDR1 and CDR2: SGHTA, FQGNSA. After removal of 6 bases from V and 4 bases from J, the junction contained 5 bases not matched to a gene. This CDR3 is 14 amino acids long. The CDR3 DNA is TGTGCCAGCAGTCGTGAGCGGGGCACCGGGGAGCTGTTTTTT. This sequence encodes CASSRERGTGELFF.

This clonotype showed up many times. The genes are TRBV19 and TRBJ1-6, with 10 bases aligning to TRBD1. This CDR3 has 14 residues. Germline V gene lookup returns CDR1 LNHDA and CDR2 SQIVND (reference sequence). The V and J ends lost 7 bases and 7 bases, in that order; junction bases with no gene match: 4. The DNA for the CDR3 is TGTGCCAGTACCCCGGGACAGGGGAATTCACCCCTCCACTTT. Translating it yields CASTPGQGNSPLHF. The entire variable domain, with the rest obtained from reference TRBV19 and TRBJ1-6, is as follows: DGGITQSPKYLFRKEGQNVTLSCEQNLNHDAMYWYRQDPGQGLRLIYYSQIVNDFQKGDIAEGYSVSREKKESFPLTVTSAQKNPTAFYLCASTPGQGNSPLHFGNGTRLTVT.

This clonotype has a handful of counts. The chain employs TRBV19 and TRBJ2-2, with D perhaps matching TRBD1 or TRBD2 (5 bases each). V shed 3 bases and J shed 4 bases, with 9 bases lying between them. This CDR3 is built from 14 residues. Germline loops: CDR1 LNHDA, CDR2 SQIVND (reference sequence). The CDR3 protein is CASSMGVVTGELFF. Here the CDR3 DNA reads TGTGCCAGTAGTATGGGGGTGGTCACCGGGGAGCTGTTTTTT.

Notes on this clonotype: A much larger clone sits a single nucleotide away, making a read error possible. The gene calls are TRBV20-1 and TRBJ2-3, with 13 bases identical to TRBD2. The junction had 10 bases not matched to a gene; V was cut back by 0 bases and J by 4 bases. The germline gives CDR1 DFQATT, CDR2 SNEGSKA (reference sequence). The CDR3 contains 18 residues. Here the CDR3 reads CSARDPLLAGGRADTQYF. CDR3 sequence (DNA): TGCAGTGCTAGAGATCCATTACTAGCGGGAGGGCGGGCAGATACGCAGTATTTT.

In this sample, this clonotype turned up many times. The CDR3 region is CSVLNPRAKNIQYF. Here the CDR3 DNA reads TGCAGCGTCCTAAATCCCAGAGCCAAAAACATTCAGTACTTC. V usage is TRBV29-1 and J usage is TRBJ2-4; D unclear. V shed 6 bases and J shed 0 bases, with 12 bases lying between them. Germline CDR1 reads SQVTM; CDR2 reads ANQGSEA. The CDR3 is made up of 14 amino acids.